This T cell receptor (beta chain) was sequenced during a study of brain T cells in children with intractable seizures. TCRdb's table, derived via immunoSEQ multiplex PCR, lists solely in-frame clones and lacks some. The sample records 110,000 or so clones, roughly 94% being singletons. Trimming removed 6 bases from V and 4 bases from J, with 16 bases in between. The CDR3 consists of 14 residues. The germline V gene has CDR1 MDHEN and CDR2 SYDVKM. The study's findings and limits: Clones missing pre-surgery may reflect undersampling of that blood sample. Patients' HCMV serostatus was unknown; virus specificity rests on CDR3 similarity alone.

The sequenced cases were selected for having the highest brain T cell transcript signatures. Remarks on this clone: Its antigen is still unknown.

This TCR came from a boy under three years old with hemimegalencephaly and intractable seizures. V gene TRBV28 combines with J gene TRBJ2-7, with D perhaps TRBD2 (6 bases). The material sequenced was peripheral blood, taken at surgery. As DNA, the CDR3 is TGTGCCAGCAGGAAGGAGGGCCCTTCTTACGAGCAGTACTTC. It codes for CASRKEGPSYEQYF.